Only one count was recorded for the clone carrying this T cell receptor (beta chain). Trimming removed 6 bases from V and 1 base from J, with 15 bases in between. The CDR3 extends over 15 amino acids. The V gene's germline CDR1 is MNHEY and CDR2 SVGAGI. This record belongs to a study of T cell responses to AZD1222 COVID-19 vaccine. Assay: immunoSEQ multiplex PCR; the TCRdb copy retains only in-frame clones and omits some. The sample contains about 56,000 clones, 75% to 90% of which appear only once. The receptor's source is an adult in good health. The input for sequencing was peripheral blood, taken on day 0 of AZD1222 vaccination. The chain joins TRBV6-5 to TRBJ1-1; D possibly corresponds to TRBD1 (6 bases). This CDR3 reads CASSPEQGRNTEAFF. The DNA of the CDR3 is TGTGCCAGCAGCCCAGAACAGGGTCGGAACACTGAAGCTTTCTTT.